The 11 T cell receptor beta chains reported below all come from one sample, sequenced in a study of radiotherapy plus CTLA-4 blockade in lung cancer. Measured with immunoSEQ multiplex PCR; TCRdb has only the in-frame clones, and not every one. The sample has tens of thousands of clones; around 77% are singletons. The sequences come from peripheral blood, collected from a patient treated with radiotherapy plus ipilimumab. All receptors derive from a human donor with non-small cell lung cancer whose response to radiotherapy plus ipilimumab could not be evaluated. Some clones in this sample may be carry-over from other donors' samples.

With regard to this clone: At one boundary the junction diverges from the germline segment, which might be a read error. The chain uses TRBV6-6 and TRBJ2-7, with TRBD1 identical over 8 bases. CDR3 length equals 11 residues. The germline CDR1 and CDR2 sequences are MNHNY and SVGAGI (reference sequence). The CDR3 sequence: CASSSGTGFFF. The CDR3 bases are TGTGCCAGCAGTTCCGGGACAGGTTTTTTCTTC.

This clone was seen more than once but under ten times. This chain uses TRBV4-1 with TRBJ2-2; 7 bases fit TRBD1. The length of the CDR3 is 15 residues. In germline, CDR1 is MGHRA, CDR2 YSYEKL. Trimming removed 4 bases from V and 6 bases from J; junction bases left unmatched: 8. The CDR3 nucleotides are TGCGCCAGCAGCCTCGGGACAGTCGTCCCCGGGGAGCTGTTTTTT. Protein product: CASSLGTVVPGELFF.

This clone occurred once. The J gene is TRBJ2-4, the V gene TRBV20-1; D uncertain. The length of the CDR3 is 11 residues. The ends were cut back, 3 bases at V and 6 bases at J, with 6 bases in the middle. Germline CDR1 and CDR2: DFQATT and SNEGSKA (reference sequence). DNA of the CDR3: TGCAGTGCTAGGGGCCGAAACATTCAGTACTTC. As protein: CSARGRNIQYF.

This chain links TRBV28 with TRBJ1-2, with D possibly being TRBD1 (6 bases). CDR1 MDHEN and CDR2 SYDVKM come from the germline V gene. The V gene lost 2 bases and the J gene lost 6 bases, with 13 bases spanning the gap. CDR3 size: 14 residues. CDR3 residues: CASSLEEQGNGYTF. CDR3 sequence (DNA): TGTGCCAGCAGTTTAGAGGAACAGGGAAATGGCTACACCTTC.

This clone was detected a few times. The chain uses TRBV7-9 and TRBJ2-7; 9 bases are a match to TRBD1. J gave up 2 bases and V 5 bases, and 10 bases lay outside the gene matches. CDR3 length equals 16 residues. Germline CDR1 is SEHNR and CDR2 is FQNEAQ (reference sequence). The DNA for the CDR3 is TGTGCCAGCAGCCCCTCGCCGGGACAGGGTCCCTACGAGCAGTACTTC. Protein: CASSPSPGQGPYEQYF.

The chain carries TRBV19 and TRBJ2-7, with unresolved D. V gave up 2 bases and J gave up 0 bases, with 5 bases separating them. The CDR3 extends over 13 amino acids. Germline V CDR1 and CDR2: LNHDA, SQIVND (reference sequence). The CDR3 sequence: CASSIIYSYEQYF. The CDR3 DNA reads TGTGCCAGTAGTATAATCTACTCCTACGAGCAGTACTTC.

The rearrangement links TRBV10-3 to TRBJ2-3; 8 bases line up with TRBD2. Germline assignment: CDR1 ENHRY and CDR2 SYGVKD. The V segment lost 3 bases and the J segment 5 bases; nucleotides outside the gene matches: 7. The CDR3 extends over 15 amino acids. The DNA of the CDR3 is TGTGCCATCAGTGATGATAGCGGGGCGCAAGATACGCAGTATTTT. This encodes CAISDDSGAQDTQYF.

The V call is TRBV18, the J call TRBJ2-5; 10 bases match TRBD1. This CDR3 is 17 amino acids long. Germline assignment: CDR1 KGHSH and CDR2 LQKENI. V was clipped by 0 bases and J by 3 bases; unmatched bases: 7. Here the CDR3 reads CASSPPWGTGEEETQYF. The DNA for the CDR3 is TGTGCCAGCTCACCACCGTGGGGGACAGGGGAGGAAGAGACCCAGTACTTC.

The chain recombines TRBV9 with TRBJ1-2; a weak D match, TRBD1 (6 bases). The germline gives CDR1 SGDLS, CDR2 YYNGEE. The CDR3 totals 14 residues. Trimming pared 3 bases from V and 9 bases from J, leaving 18 bases between. DNA for the CDR3: TGTGCCAGCAGCGAGGGGGACACGGCGAGGAGCTACACCTTC. It is translated as CASSEGDTARSYTF.

Here the CDR3 DNA reads TGTGCCAGCAGGGTTAATGTGAATCGGACAGGGGGGTTGGATGAGCAGTTCTTC. Its translation: CASRVNVNRTGGLDEQFF. The chain couples TRBV2 to TRBJ2-1; 10 bases align to TRBD1. J was trimmed by 8 bases and V by 6 bases; bases with no gene match: 19. The V gene's germline CDR1 is SNHLY and CDR2 FYNNEI. The CDR3 runs to 18 residues.

This clone was counted a single time. The chain uses TRBV4-1 and TRBJ1-6; TRBD1 agrees at 11 bases. The germline CDR1 and CDR2 sequences are MGHRA and YSYEKL. V was clipped by 4 bases and J by 1 base; unmatched bases: 9. This CDR3 is 19 amino acids long. The CDR3 sequence: CASSLIPGTGGSYNSPLHF. As DNA, the CDR3 is TGCGCCAGCAGCCTGATTCCCGGGACAGGGGGTTCCTATAATTCACCCCTCCACTTT.